A selection of T cell receptor beta chains follows, all from one sample in a study of blood T cell repertoires in COVID-19. Libraries were prepared by immunoSEQ multiplex PCR; TCRdb keeps only in-frame clonotypes and omits some of them. The table has hundreds of thousands of clones, approximately 79% seen once. Sequenced material: peripheral blood. The receptors here all came from a woman in her thirties or forties with active or convalescent COVID-19. Each CDR3 is given with its conserved first and last residue.

TRBJ2-2,TRBV28,CASSYQTGWDGELFF
TRBJ1-2,TRBV5-1,CASSLGQEGIGTF
TRBJ1-4,TRBV5-1,CASSPTGTGEKLFF
TRBJ1-6,TRBV30,CAWSGQGNSPLHF
TRBJ2-2,TRBV13,CASSLGYRGNTGELFF
TRBJ1-1,TRBV4-1,CASSGGEMNTEAFF
TRBJ1-4,TRBV3-1/TRBV3-2,CASSHTDRELFF
TRBJ1-2,TRBV5-4,CASSSDSYGYTF
TRBJ2-1,TRBV19,CASTLRRWGGRNEQFF
TRBJ1-5,TRBV29-1,CSVGNGAGTQPQHF
TRBJ2-1,TRBV6-6,CASSYSRVYNEQFF
TRBJ1-3,TRBV6-1,CASSENTSGNTIYF
TRBJ1-2,TRBV4-1,CASSHRIRGATGGNYGYTF
TRBJ1-1,TRBV7-2,CASSAWFDSSTEAFF
TRBJ2-2,TRBV2,CASRDTWAGELFF
TRBJ2-2,TRBV5-1,CASSLGIGEFAGELFF
TRBJ1-3,TRBV6-5,CASRPQGKPGNTIYF
TRBJ2-2,TRBV5-4,CASTGGSGGNTGELFF
TRBJ2-7,TRBV2,CASSRRSGSYEQYF
TRBJ1-4,TRBV6-5,CASRQGANEKLFF
TRBJ1-5,TRBV5-8,CASSLSPRGSQPQHF
TRBJ2-2,TRBV3-1/TRBV3-2,CASSPPGQNTGELFF
TRBJ2-3,TRBV18,CASSPAFRGDTQYF
TRBJ2-1,TRBV7-3,CASSLTGRGSYEQFF
TRBJ2-1,TRBV9,CASSVEGANEQFF
TRBJ1-2,TRBV29-1,CSVERGTNYGYTF
TRBJ1-6,TRBV4-1,CASSQEDTPSPLHF
TRBJ1-2,TRBV11-1,CASSHPRDRFYGYTF
TRBJ2-3,TRBV28,CASSLPSTDTQYF
TRBJ2-3,TRBV19,CASSTRDTQYF
TRBJ1-5,TRBV6-1,CASRQGWYDQPQHF
TRBJ2-1,TRBV7-9,CASSLALGRHHSNEQFF
TRBJ1-2,TRBV2,CASSESGYTF
TRBJ2-6,TRBV21-1,CASSKRDSAGSGANVLTF
TRBJ1-1,TRBV5-4,CASSLMGLNTEAFF
TRBJ1-6,TRBV5-1,CASSLGQGLYSPLHF
TRBJ1-5,TRBV27,CASSSRQGSNQPQHF
TRBJ1-2,TRBV3-1/TRBV3-2,CASSQTGERAAF
TRBJ2-2,TRBV5-4,CASSQLGRGSGELFF
TRBJ1-1,TRBV12-3/TRBV12-4,CASSPDRRQAFF
TRBJ1-5,TRBV6-2/TRBV6-3,CASSQGGTGLRQPQHF
TRBJ2-7,TRBV6-6,CASTPGQGNYEQYF
TRBJ1-1,TRBV6-5,CASAGRGLHTEAFF
TRBJ2-3,TRBV9,CASSDSGLDTQYF
TRBJ1-2,TRBV27,CASSWDSSYGYTF
TRBJ1-5,TRBV7-9,CASSFGSHSNQPQHF
TRBJ2-1,TRBV3-1/TRBV3-2,CASSQGPVAEQFF
TRBJ1-3,TRBV14,CASSPQATSSGNTIYF
TRBJ2-7,TRBV28,CASSFPMDRPQYEQYF
TRBJ2-7,TRBV5-1,CASSLVGKRTGYEQYF
TRBJ2-2,TRBV18,CASSPSVFGELFF
TRBJ1-1,TRBV2,CASRGQGMWEAFF
TRBJ2-7,TRBV3-1/TRBV3-2,CASSQDELYEQYF
TRBJ1-5,TRBV6-4,CASSDLRGGRRAGQMNKSNQPQHF